Presented here are 21 T cell receptor beta chains from one specimen sequenced in a study of shared clonotypes between healthy human individuals. Assay: immunoSEQ multiplex PCR; the TCRdb copy retains only in-frame clones and omits some. The sample carries 500,000 to 650,000 clones, around 81% recorded once. The sequenced material came from PBMCs. These receptors came from a woman in her 40s in good health. Some clones in this sample may be carry-over from other donors' samples.

The chain combines TRBV2 with TRBJ2-3; no clear D gene. Germline values: CDR1 SNHLY, CDR2 FYNNEI. The length of the CDR3 is 16 residues. Trimming took off 6 bases at V and 0 bases at J, with 16 bases between the two ends. The CDR3 nucleotides are TGTGCCAGCAGAGGCGGCAAGGGTCGAAGCACAGATACGCAGTATTTT. This encodes CASRGGKGRSTDTQYF.

This chain uses TRBV10-3 with TRBJ1-3; 12 nucleotides align to TRBD1. The CDR3 covers 15 residues. Germline trimming cut 6 bases from V and 2 bases from J; bases unmatched to any gene: 2. Germline CDR1 is ENHRY and CDR2 is SYGVKD. CDR3 loop: CAISRDRGPGNTIYF. In DNA form, the CDR3 reads TGTGCCATCAGCAGGGACAGGGGGCCTGGAAACACCATATATTTT.

J is TRBJ1-4 and V is TRBV10-3, with 9 bases that match TRBD1. The V and J ends lost 3 bases and 8 bases, in that order; junction bases with no gene match: 4. The V gene's germline CDR1 is ENHRY and CDR2 SYGVKD. There are 14 residues in the CDR3. The CDR3 sequence: CAISEDRGVEKLFF. The CDR3 DNA reads as TGTGCCATCAGTGAAGACAGGGGGGTGGAAAAACTGTTTTTT.

This sequence joins TRBV30 and TRBJ1-4; TRBD1 might be the D (5 bases). The CDR3 loop spans 13 amino acids. The germline V gene encodes CDR1 GTSNPN and CDR2 SVGIG (reference sequence). The germline V and J ends were trimmed by 2 bases and 7 bases, with 11 bases remaining between them. The CDR3 nucleotides are TGTGCCTGGAGTTTAGGGGTGGGTGAAAAACTGTTTTTT. It specifies CAWSLGVGEKLFF.

In this sample, this clone turned up a few times. The chain employs TRBV2 and TRBJ2-1, with D perhaps being TRBD1 or TRBD2 (5 bases each). The length of the CDR3 is 12 residues. The germline gives CDR1 SNHLY, CDR2 FYNNEI. Between the trimmed V and J ends, which lost 7 bases and 4 bases, there was a span of 8 bases. CDR3 sequence: CASKGPYNEQFF. CDR3 in DNA: TGTGCCAGCAAGGGACCATACAATGAGCAGTTCTTC. The full variable domain, its missing parts supplied by reference TRBV2 and TRBJ2-1, is EPEVTQTPSHQVTQMGQEVILRCVPISNHLYFYWYRQILGQKVEFLVSFYNNEISEKSEIFDDQFSVERPDGSNFTLKIRSTKLEDSAMYFCASKGPYNEQFFGPGTRLTVL.

CDR3 amino acids: CASSLGLAGSSYNEQFF. The CDR3 DNA follows: TGCGCCAGCAGCTTAGGACTAGCGGGGAGCTCCTACAATGAGCAGTTCTTC. The V and J genes are TRBV5-1 and TRBJ2-1; 12 nucleotides match TRBD2. The CDR3 runs to 17 residues. Germline assignment: CDR1 SGHRS and CDR2 YFSETQ. Germline trimming cut 2 bases from V and 0 bases from J; bases unmatched to any gene: 3.

The CDR3 coding sequence is TGTGCCAGCAGTGTCTACGGGAACACTGAAGCTTTCTTT. This codes for CASSVYGNTEAFF. V and J are TRBV2 and TRBJ1-1; D ambiguous. The V gene lost 4 bases and the J gene lost 1 base, with 7 bases spanning the gap. The CDR3 is 13 amino acids. CDR1 and CDR2 from the germline V gene are SNHLY and FYNNEI. The full variable domain, rest sourced from reference TRBV2 and TRBJ1-1, is EPEVTQTPSHQVTQMGQEVILRCVPISNHLYFYWYRQILGQKVEFLVSFYNNEISEKSEIFDDQFSVERPDGSNFTLKIRSTKLEDSAMYFCASSVYGNTEAFFGQGTRLTVV.

The CDR3 DNA reads as TGTGCCATCTCAGAGGCGACGGATACGCAGTATTTT. Translating gives CAISEATDTQYF. This chain links TRBV10-3 with TRBJ2-3; D remains unclear. The V end lost 8 bases, the J end lost 6 bases, and 12 bases lay between the germline ends. The CDR3 sequence is 12 residues long. The germline gives CDR1 ENHRY, CDR2 SYGVKD.

Points on this clone: A far larger clone is a single base away, which makes a read error likely. The V gene is TRBV13, the J gene TRBJ1-1; TRBD1 is a possible D gene (5 bases). The CDR3 spans 14 residues. Germline loops: CDR1 PRHDT, CDR2 FYEKMQ (reference sequence). The CDR3 region is CASSLGRAGTEALF. The CDR3 nucleotides read TGTGCCAGCAGCTTAGGCAGGGCTGGCACTGAAGCTCTCTTT.

This chain links TRBV5-1 with TRBJ1-4; D is unclear. Trimming shortened V by 0 bases and J by 11 bases, and 17 bases separated the two germline ends. The CDR3 is 15 residues long. The germline gives CDR1 SGHRS, CDR2 YFSETQ. CDR3 residues: CASSLEETRMGKLFF. The CDR3 DNA is TGCGCCAGCAGCTTGGAGGAAACAAGGATGGGGAAACTGTTTTTT.

J is TRBJ2-1 and V is TRBV9; weak D call: TRBD2 (5 bases). The V end was cut by 0 bases, the J end by 6 bases, with 22 bases between. This CDR3 has 18 amino acids. Germline V lookup: CDR1 SGDLS, CDR2 YYNGEE. In DNA form, the CDR3 reads TGTGCCAGCAGCGTAGGGCTAGCCCACAGCCTTAGACCCAATGAGCAGTTCTTC. This sequence encodes CASSVGLAHSLRPNEQFF. Based on the CDR3 plus reference TRBV9 and TRBJ2-1, the full variable domain is DSGVTQTPKHLITATGQRVTLRCSPRSGDLSVYWYQQSLDQGLQFLIQYYNGEERAKGNILERFSAQQFPDLHSELNLSSLELGDSALYFCASSVGLAHSLRPNEQFFGPGTRLTVL.

This clone was found once. The chain recombines TRBV28 with TRBJ1-2, with a possible D match to TRBD1 (6 bases). The CDR3 is made up of 15 amino acids. Germline CDR1 is MDHEN and CDR2 is SYDVKM. Trimming removed 6 bases at V and 4 bases at J, with 18 bases between. This chain's CDR3 is CASSLIQGSGYGYTF. The CDR3 nucleotides read TGTGCCAGCAGCCTAATACAGGGTTCAGGCTATGGCTACACCTTC.

This chain uses TRBV19 with TRBJ1-1, with D perhaps TRBD1 (6 bases). Germline V gene data show CDR1 as LNHDA and CDR2 as SQIVND (reference sequence). CDR3 length: 17 amino acids. V lost 1 base, J lost 1 base, and 16 bases lay in between. For the CDR3, the DNA is TGTGCCAGTAGTATAGTTATGTCGGGCAGGGGGAACACTGAAGCTTTCTTT. Protein product: CASSIVMSGRGNTEAFF.

The chain links TRBV10-3 to TRBJ1-2; D not certain. Germline V gives CDR1 ENHRY, CDR2 SYGVKD. The CDR3 has 10 amino acids. Trimming shortened V by 8 bases and J by 1 base, and 2 bases separated the two germline ends. The CDR3 is CAIGNYGYTF. The CDR3 DNA is TGTGCCATCGGTAACTATGGCTACACCTTC.

The chain has TRBV19 and TRBJ2-1; 9 positions match TRBD2. Germline V gene data show CDR1 as LNHDA and CDR2 as SQIVND (reference sequence). The V gene end was trimmed by 3 bases and the J gene end by 6 bases; junction bases not matched to a gene: 3. The CDR3 sequence is 14 residues long. The CDR3 bases are TGTGCCAGTAGTATTAGCGGGAGATTCAATGAGCAGTTCTTC. Protein: CASSISGRFNEQFF.

The chain has TRBV7-8 and TRBJ1-2; 7 bases align to TRBD1. CDR1 is SGHVS and CDR2 is FQNEAQ in the germline V gene. V shed 5 bases and J 7 bases; nucleotides not matched to a gene: 7. The CDR3 spans 13 residues. CDR3 DNA: TGTGCCAGCAGCCGAACAGGGGACTCTGGCTACACCTTC. Encoded protein: CASSRTGDSGYTF.

Regarding this clone: With only one base between it and a far larger clone, this is likely a read error. The same CDR3 is also encoded by other DNA sequences in this sample. The chain uses TRBV29-1 and TRBJ1-3, with a possible D match to TRBD1 (5 bases). V lost 5 bases, J lost 4 bases, and 15 bases lay in between. CDR3 length equals 14 residues. CDR1 and CDR2 (germline): SQVTM, ANQGSEA. The CDR3 DNA is TGCAGCGTTAATGTTGGAGGGACGGGAAACACCATATATTTT. Residues: CSVNVGGTGNTIYF.

This chain connects TRBV7-2 to TRBJ1-2, with D maybe TRBD1 (6 bases). The CDR3 runs 13 residues. Between the trimmed V and J ends, which lost 6 bases and 2 bases, there was a span of 10 bases. The V gene's germline CDR1 is SGHTA and CDR2 FQGNSA. This CDR3 reads CASRVTGNYGYTF. CDR3 DNA: TGTGCCAGCAGAGTAACAGGGAACTATGGCTACACCTTC.

Worth noting for this clone: The sample carries other DNA sequences with the same CDR3. The genes are TRBV5-4 and TRBJ2-7; 11 positions match TRBD2. In germline, CDR1 is SGHNT, CDR2 YYREEE (reference sequence). CDR3 size: 14 residues. Unmatched junction bases numbered 2, after V lost 4 bases and J lost 2 bases. In DNA form, the CDR3 reads TGTGCCAGCAGCCTAGCGGGGGGAACCTACGAGCAGTACTTC. Encoded protein: CASSLAGGTYEQYF.

This chain joins TRBV30 and TRBJ1-2; no clear D gene. This CDR3 is 14 amino acids long. CDR1 is GTSNPN and CDR2 is SVGIG in the germline V gene (reference sequence). V lost 2 bases and J 7 bases, leaving 17 bases between the germline ends. The CDR3 sequence is CAWSRSGDLGGYTF. The CDR3 DNA reads as TGTGCCTGGAGTAGGTCAGGCGACCTAGGTGGCTACACCTTC. The whole variable domain, filled in from reference TRBV30 and TRBJ1-2, reads SQTIHQWPATLVQPVGSPLSLECTVEGTSNPNLYWYRQAAGRGLQLLFYSVGIGQISSEVPQNLSASRPQDRQFILSSKKLLLSDSGFYLCAWSRSGDLGGYTFGSGTRLTVV.

On this clone: This sample also contains other DNA sequences that code for the same CDR3. The CDR3 bases are TGCGCCAGCAGCTTGGCCGGGACACCCAACACCGGGGAGCTGTTTTTT. This translates into CASSLAGTPNTGELFF. V gene TRBV5-1 combines with J gene TRBJ2-2; tentatively, D is TRBD1 (6 bases). Germline V gene lookup returns CDR1 SGHRS and CDR2 YFSETQ. This CDR3 spans 16 amino acids. V was clipped by 0 bases and J by 2 bases, with 11 bases between them.